This T cell receptor (beta chain) was sequenced during a study of naive and memory T cell subsets. A UMI-containing oligonucleotide was joined by 3' ligation to the TCR cDNA template. RNA was extracted from over 2 ml of whole blood of healthy adults. Four PCR rounds used nested alpha and beta constant region primers plus the SP2 primer. Reverse transcription of blood and skin TCR RNA was primed at alpha and beta constant regions. MiXCR, run by TCRdb on the 5' RACE reads, gives a single entry per CDR3 protein. The sample has roughly 48,000 distinct CDR3 sequences, around 5% seen once. With V trimmed by 2 bases and J by 5 bases, 3 bases remained unmatched. This CDR3 region has 16 residues. This clonotype occurred many times.

The receptor was isolated from a female donor in good health. V and J are TRBV12-3 or TRBV12-4 and TRBJ2-5, with 15 bases aligning to TRBD2. Written as DNA, the CDR3 is TGTGCCAGCAGTTTATGGACTAGCGGGGGGGACGAGACCCAGTACTTC. It encodes CASSLWTSGGDETQYF.